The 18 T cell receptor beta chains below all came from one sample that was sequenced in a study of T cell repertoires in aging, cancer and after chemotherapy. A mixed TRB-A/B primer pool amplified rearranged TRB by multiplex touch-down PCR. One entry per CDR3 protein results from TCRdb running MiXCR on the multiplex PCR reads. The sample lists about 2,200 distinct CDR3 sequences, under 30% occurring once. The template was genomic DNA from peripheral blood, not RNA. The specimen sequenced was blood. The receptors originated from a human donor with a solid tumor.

For the CDR3, the DNA is TGTGCCAGCAGCAGCCGCTGGACAGGTTTCCACTACGAGCAGTACTTC. Residues: CASSSRWTGFHYEQYF. The J gene is TRBJ2-7, the V gene TRBV7-2, with 7 bases matching TRBD1. The V gene's germline CDR1 is SGHTA and CDR2 FQGNSA. The CDR3 totals 16 residues. Trimming at V came to 5 bases and at J to 3 bases, leaving 13 bases not matched to a gene. The full variable domain, rest sourced from reference TRBV7-2 and TRBJ2-7, is GAGVSQSPSNKVTEKGKDVELRCDPISGHTALYWYRQSLGQGLEFLIYFQGNSAPDKSGLPSDRFSAERTGGSVSTLTIQRTQQEDSAVYLCASSSRWTGFHYEQYFGPGTRLTVT.

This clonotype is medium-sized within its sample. CDR3 sequence (DNA): TGTGCCAGCAGCCAGGGAGTCGAAGTAGGAAACACCATATATTTT. Residues: CASSQGVEVGNTIYF. The gene calls are TRBV7-6 and TRBJ1-3, with D perhaps TRBD1 (5 bases). CDR1 and CDR2 from the germline V gene are SGHVS and FNYEAQ. The V gene lost 5 bases and the J gene lost 4 bases, with 15 bases spanning the gap. The CDR3 extends over 15 amino acids.

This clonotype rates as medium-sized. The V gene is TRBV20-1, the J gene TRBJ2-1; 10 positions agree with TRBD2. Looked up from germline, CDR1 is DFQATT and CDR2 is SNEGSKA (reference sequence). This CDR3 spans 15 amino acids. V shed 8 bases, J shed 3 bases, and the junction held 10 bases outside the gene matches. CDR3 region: CSFTRGTSVYNEQFF. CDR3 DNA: TGCAGTTTTACCAGGGGGACTAGCGTCTACAATGAGCAGTTCTTC.

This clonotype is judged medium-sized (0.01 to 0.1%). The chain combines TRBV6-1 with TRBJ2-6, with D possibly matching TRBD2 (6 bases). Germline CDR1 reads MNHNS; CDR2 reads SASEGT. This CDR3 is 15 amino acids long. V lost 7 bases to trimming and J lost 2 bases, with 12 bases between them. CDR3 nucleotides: TGTGCCAGCAAACGGGAGATCGCTGGGGCCAACGTCCTGACTTTC. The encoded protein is CASKREIAGANVLTF.

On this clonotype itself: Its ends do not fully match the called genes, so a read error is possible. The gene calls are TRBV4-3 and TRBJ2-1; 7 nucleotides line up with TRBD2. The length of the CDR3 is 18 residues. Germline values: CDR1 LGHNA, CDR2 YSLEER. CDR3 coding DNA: TGTGCCAGCAGCCAAGATCCCGGGACTAATCCATCCTACAATGAGCAGTTCTTC. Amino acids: CASSQDPGTNPSYNEQFF.

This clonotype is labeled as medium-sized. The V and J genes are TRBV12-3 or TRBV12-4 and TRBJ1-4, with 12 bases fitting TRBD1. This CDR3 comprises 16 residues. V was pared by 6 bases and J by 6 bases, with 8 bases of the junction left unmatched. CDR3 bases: TGTGCCAGCAGACCGCGGGACAGGGGGCATGATGAAAAACTGTTTTTT. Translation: CASRPRDRGHDEKLFF.

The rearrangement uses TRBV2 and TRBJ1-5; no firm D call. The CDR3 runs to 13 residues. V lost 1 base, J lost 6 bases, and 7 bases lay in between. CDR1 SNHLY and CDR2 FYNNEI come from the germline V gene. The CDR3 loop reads CASSEVEGQPQHF. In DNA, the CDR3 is TGTGCCAGCAGTGAAGTTGAGGGTCAGCCCCAGCATTTT.

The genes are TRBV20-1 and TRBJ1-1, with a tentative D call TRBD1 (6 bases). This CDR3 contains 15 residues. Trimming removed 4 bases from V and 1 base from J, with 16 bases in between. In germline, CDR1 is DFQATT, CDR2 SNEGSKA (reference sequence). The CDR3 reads CSAILNDRWNTEAFF. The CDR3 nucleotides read TGCAGTGCTATATTAAACGACAGGTGGAACACTGAAGCTTTCTTT.

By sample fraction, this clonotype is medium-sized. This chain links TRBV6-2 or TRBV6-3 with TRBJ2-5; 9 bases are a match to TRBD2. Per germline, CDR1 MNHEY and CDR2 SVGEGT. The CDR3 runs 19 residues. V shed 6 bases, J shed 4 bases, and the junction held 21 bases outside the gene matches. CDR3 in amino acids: CASSPSPILAGAARETQYF. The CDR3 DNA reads TGTGCCAGCAGCCCCAGCCCTATATTAGCGGGAGCGGCACGAGAGACCCAGTACTTC.

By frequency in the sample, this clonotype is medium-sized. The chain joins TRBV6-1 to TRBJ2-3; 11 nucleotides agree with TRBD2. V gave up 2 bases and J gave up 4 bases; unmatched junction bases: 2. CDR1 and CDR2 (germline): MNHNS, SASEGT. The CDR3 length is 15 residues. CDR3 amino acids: CASSETSGSSDTQYF. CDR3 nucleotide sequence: TGTGCCAGCAGTGAAACTAGCGGGAGCTCAGATACGCAGTATTTT.

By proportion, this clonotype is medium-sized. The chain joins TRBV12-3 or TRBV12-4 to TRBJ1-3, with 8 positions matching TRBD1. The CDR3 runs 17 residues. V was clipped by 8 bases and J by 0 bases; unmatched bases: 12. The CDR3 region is CASDEGQGRGSGNTIYF. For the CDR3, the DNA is TGTGCCAGCGACGAAGGACAGGGAAGAGGCTCTGGAAACACCATATATTTT.

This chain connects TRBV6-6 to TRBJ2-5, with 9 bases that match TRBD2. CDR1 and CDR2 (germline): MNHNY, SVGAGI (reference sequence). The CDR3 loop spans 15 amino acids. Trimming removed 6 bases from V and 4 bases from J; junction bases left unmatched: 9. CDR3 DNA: TGTGCCAGCAGGATAGCGGGAGCGGCACGAGAGACCCAGTACTTC. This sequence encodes CASRIAGAARETQYF.

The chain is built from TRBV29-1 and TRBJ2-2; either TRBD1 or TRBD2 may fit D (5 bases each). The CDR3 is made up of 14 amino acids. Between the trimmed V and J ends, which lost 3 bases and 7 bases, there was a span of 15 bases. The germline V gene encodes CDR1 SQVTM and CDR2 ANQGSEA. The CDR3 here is CSVDRERNSGELFF. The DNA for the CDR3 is TGCAGCGTTGACAGGGAGCGGAATAGCGGGGAGCTGTTTTTT.

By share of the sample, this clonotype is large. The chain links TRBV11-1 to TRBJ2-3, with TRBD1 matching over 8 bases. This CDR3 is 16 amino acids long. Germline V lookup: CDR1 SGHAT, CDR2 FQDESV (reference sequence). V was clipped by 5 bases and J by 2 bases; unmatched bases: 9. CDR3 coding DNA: TGTGCCAGCAGCCTGGAGGCCAGGGGGCCCACAGATACGCAGTATTTT. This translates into CASSLEARGPTDTQYF.

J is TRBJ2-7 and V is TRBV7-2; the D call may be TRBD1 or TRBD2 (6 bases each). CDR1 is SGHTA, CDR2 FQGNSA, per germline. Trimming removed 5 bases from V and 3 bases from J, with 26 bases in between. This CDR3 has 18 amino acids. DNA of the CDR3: TGTGCCAGCAGCGTAACCGGGACGGAGGGGACACTTTTCTACGAGCAGTACGTC. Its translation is CASSVTGTEGTLFYEQYV.

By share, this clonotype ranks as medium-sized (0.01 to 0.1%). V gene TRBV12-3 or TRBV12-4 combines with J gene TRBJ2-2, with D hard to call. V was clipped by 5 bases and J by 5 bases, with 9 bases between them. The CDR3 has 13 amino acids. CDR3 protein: CASSPGATGELFF. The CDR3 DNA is TGTGCCAGCAGTCCGGGCGCGACCGGGGAGCTGTTTTTT.

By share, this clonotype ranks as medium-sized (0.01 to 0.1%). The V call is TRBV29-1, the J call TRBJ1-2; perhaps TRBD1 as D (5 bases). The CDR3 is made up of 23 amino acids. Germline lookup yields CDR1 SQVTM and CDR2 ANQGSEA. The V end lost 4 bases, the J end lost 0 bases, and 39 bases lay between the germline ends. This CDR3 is CSVGPEQGFSYAPNFPSNYGYTF. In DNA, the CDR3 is TGCAGCGTTGGACCCGAGCAGGGTTTTAGTTATGCCCCTAATTTCCCCTCTAACTATGGCTACACCTTC.

CDR3 DNA: TGTGCCAGTAGCCCGGGACAGGGGGCCGGGGAGCTGTTTTTT. Its protein product is CASSPGQGAGELFF. V is TRBV19 and J is TRBJ2-2; 11 positions agree with TRBD1. This CDR3 spans 14 amino acids. The germline V gene encodes CDR1 LNHDA and CDR2 SQIVND (reference sequence). V dropped 6 bases and J dropped 6; count of bases not matched to a gene: 3.